One sample yielded the 13 T cell receptor beta chains listed below, sequenced in a study of blood T cell repertoires in COVID-19. The protocol was immunoSEQ multiplex PCR, while the TCRdb copy is restricted to in-frame clones and leaves out a portion. Of 55,000 to 75,000 clones in the sample, 70% to 90% were seen once. The sample taken for sequencing was peripheral blood. Receptors were obtained from a human donor with active COVID-19. The donor label of this sample is uncertain.

This clone turned up a few times. The CDR3 DNA reads as TGTGCCAGCAGTCGAATGCACCCAGGGGGCCAGTACGAGCAGTACTTC. It yields the protein CASSRMHPGGQYEQYF. The rearrangement links TRBV6-6 to TRBJ2-7, with 8 bases lining up with TRBD1. The CDR3 loop spans 16 amino acids. The J segment lost 4 bases and the V segment lost 5 bases, leaving 13 bases of the junction unmatched. In germline, CDR1 is MNHNY, CDR2 SVGAGI (reference sequence).

The chain employs TRBV5-8 and TRBJ1-1; no firm D call. Trimming took 2 bases from V and 0 from J, leaving 5 bases between them. Germline V gene lookup returns CDR1 SGHTS and CDR2 YDEGEE. The CDR3 consists of 13 residues. In DNA form, the CDR3 reads TGTGCCAGCAGCTTACAGATGAACACTGAAGCTTTCTTT. This gives the protein CASSLQMNTEAFF.

The chain employs TRBV28 and TRBJ1-5; D is ambiguous. With 7 bases removed from V and 0 bases from J, the gap between germline ends came to 13 bases. The CDR3 spans 15 residues. Looked up from germline, CDR1 is MDHEN and CDR2 is SYDVKM. In nucleotides, the CDR3 is TGTGCCAGCACCCTCTCGGGTTATAGCAATCAGCCCCAGCATTTT. It encodes CASTLSGYSNQPQHF.

This rearrangement joins TRBV5-1 to TRBJ1-1; D is unresolved. This CDR3 is built from 14 residues. Trimming cost V 0 bases and J 1 base, with 7 bases left between them. Germline V gives CDR1 SGHRS, CDR2 YFSETQ. DNA of the CDR3: TGCGCCAGCAGCTTGGGGCAGTCGAACACTGAAGCTTTCTTT. Its translation: CASSLGQSNTEAFF.

The V gene is TRBV5-5, the J gene TRBJ1-5, with D possibly being TRBD1 (6 bases). Germline V gene lookup returns CDR1 SGHKS and CDR2 YYEKEE (reference sequence). CDR3 size: 15 residues. V shed 7 bases and J shed 7 bases, with 21 bases lying between them. The CDR3 region is CASAPNPGVGQPQHF. The CDR3 region has the DNA TGTGCCAGCGCCCCAAATCCAGGGGTTGGGCAGCCCCAGCATTTT.

This clone was seen more than once but under ten times. The chain employs TRBV4-1 and TRBJ1-5, with 7 bases identical to TRBD1. The CDR3 length is 14 residues. V lost 6 bases to trimming and J lost 5 bases; unmatched junction nucleotides: 7. CDR1 is MGHRA, CDR2 YSYEKL, per germline. CDR3 nucleotide sequence: TGCGCCAGCAGTTCGGACAGGAGTGATCAGCCCCAGCATTTT. The encoded protein is CASSSDRSDQPQHF.

This clone has a single count. The rearrangement joins TRBV9 to TRBJ2-1; weak D call: TRBD2 (5 bases). Germline CDR1 is SGDLS and CDR2 is YYNGEE. Deletions cut 1 base from V and 9 bases from J, with 14 bases between. The CDR3 is 14 residues long. The CDR3 nucleotides are TGTGCCAGCAGCGTAATAATGGGGAGCGGTGAGCAGTTCTTC. Protein sequence: CASSVIMGSGEQFF.

The V call is TRBV19, the J call TRBJ1-2, with a weak D call TRBD1 (6 bases). V was shortened by 1 base and J by 2 bases, with 11 bases between the two germline ends. This CDR3 is 15 amino acids long. From germline, CDR1 is LNHDA and CDR2 SQIVND (reference sequence). CDR3 amino acids: CASSIGTQGNYGYTF. CDR3 bases: TGTGCCAGTAGTATAGGCACACAGGGCAACTATGGCTACACCTTC.

This sequence joins TRBV21-1 and TRBJ2-1; the table assigns TRBD2, which was not confirmed against the DNA. TRBV21-1 is a listed pseudogene. This CDR3 region has 18 residues. CDR3: CASSTKHPGLAGYNEQFF. The CDR3 DNA follows: TGTGCCAGCAGCACAAAGCACCCGGGACTAGCGGGTTACAATGAGCAGTTCTTC.

The V call is TRBV28, the J call TRBJ1-6; no reliable D call. This CDR3 comprises 18 residues. Germline V gene data show CDR1 as MDHEN and CDR2 as SYDVKM. V was pared by 1 base and J by 0 bases, with 13 bases between. The CDR3: CASSLYWSLSSYNSPLHF. In DNA form, the CDR3 reads TGTGCCAGCAGTTTATATTGGTCCCTAAGCTCCTATAATTCACCCCTCCACTTT.

This chain joins TRBV28 and TRBJ1-2, with D perhaps TRBD1 (6 bases). V lost 5 bases and J 3 bases, leaving 13 bases between the germline ends. CDR1 is MDHEN and CDR2 is SYDVKM in the germline V gene. The CDR3 loop spans 14 amino acids. DNA for the CDR3: TGTGCCAGCAGTGTGACAGGTACCCACTATGGCTACACCTTC. Translating gives CASSVTGTHYGYTF.

The DNA of the CDR3 is TGTGCCAGCAGACCCGACAGGCCCAGGGAGCAGTTCTTC. Encoded protein: CASRPDRPREQFF. The chain uses TRBV7-2 and TRBJ2-1, with a tentative D call TRBD1 (6 bases). The germline V gene encodes CDR1 SGHTA and CDR2 FQGNSA. The CDR3 runs to 13 residues. V lost 6 bases and J 10 bases, leaving 16 bases between the germline ends.

The chain is built from TRBV19 and TRBJ2-1; TRBD1 matches at 12 bases. CDR1 LNHDA and CDR2 SQIVND come from the germline V gene (reference sequence). With V trimmed by 6 bases and J by 9 bases, 9 bases remained unmatched. The CDR3 consists of 15 residues. The CDR3 bases are TGTGCCAGTAGAAACCGGGACAGGGGGCTTTTTGAGCAGTTCTTC. As protein: CASRNRDRGLFEQFF. Complete variable domain (other parts from reference TRBV19 and TRBJ2-1): DGGITQSPKYLFRKEGQNVTLSCEQNLNHDAMYWYRQDPGQGLRLIYYSQIVNDFQKGDIAEGYSVSREKKESFPLTVTSAQKNPTAFYLCASRNRDRGLFEQFFGPGTRLTVL.